In this sample, the clone carrying this T cell receptor beta chain turned up a few times. Its target is unknown. This entry is derived from a study of T-cell memory formation after mild COVID-19. Findings and limits, study-wide: CD4/CD8 balance characterized clones contracting day 15 to 85, and CD4+ skew characterized later expanders.

The CDR3 extends over 14 amino acids. Germline V gene sequence: CDR1 MNHNS, CDR2 SASEGT. Losses at the gene ends were 5 bases for V and 4 bases for J; bases not matched to a gene: 4. One entry per CDR3 protein, called by TCRdb with MiXCR from the 5' RACE reads. The sample holds 200,000 to 250,000 distinct CDR3 sequences, around 8.8% seen once. Sequencing used PBMCs or a T cell subset sorted from them (not recorded which). This receptor was obtained from a man aged 18 to 30 who had mild COVID-19 (a few samples of this study predate the infection). Cell type and time point are not known. The rearrangement uses TRBV6-1 and TRBJ1-5, with 8 bases aligning to TRBD1. This CDR3 reads CASSSRDRNQPQHF. The CDR3 DNA is TGTGCCAGCAGTTCCCGGGACAGGAATCAGCCCCAGCATTTT.